This T cell receptor (beta chain) was sequenced in a study of blood T cell repertoires in COVID-19. Study overall: Researchers got acute and convalescent COVID-19 samples from the United States, Italy and Spain. T cells, B-cell-depleted T cells, or PBMCs supplied cDNA or gDNA.

With 1 base removed from V and 1 base from J, the gap between germline ends came to 14 bases. Looked up from germline, CDR1 is SGHRS and CDR2 is YFSETQ. This CDR3 has 16 amino acids. In the source study's methods: Estimation of nucleated cell counts relied on the amplification of reference gene primers. Libraries were prepared by immunoSEQ multiplex PCR; TCRdb keeps only in-frame clonotypes and omits some of them. For V, J and clone size, that table is used; D and trimming come from the DNA. This sample has 400,000 or so clones, with about 87% found just once. This clonotype originated in a human donor in a cohort sampled during active COVID-19. The sample was peripheral blood. J is TRBJ1-1 and V is TRBV5-1; perhaps TRBD1 as D (6 bases). The CDR3: CASSLYQAGENTEAFF. CDR3 sequence (DNA): TGCGCCAGCAGCTTGTACCAAGCAGGGGAGAACACTGAAGCTTTCTTT.